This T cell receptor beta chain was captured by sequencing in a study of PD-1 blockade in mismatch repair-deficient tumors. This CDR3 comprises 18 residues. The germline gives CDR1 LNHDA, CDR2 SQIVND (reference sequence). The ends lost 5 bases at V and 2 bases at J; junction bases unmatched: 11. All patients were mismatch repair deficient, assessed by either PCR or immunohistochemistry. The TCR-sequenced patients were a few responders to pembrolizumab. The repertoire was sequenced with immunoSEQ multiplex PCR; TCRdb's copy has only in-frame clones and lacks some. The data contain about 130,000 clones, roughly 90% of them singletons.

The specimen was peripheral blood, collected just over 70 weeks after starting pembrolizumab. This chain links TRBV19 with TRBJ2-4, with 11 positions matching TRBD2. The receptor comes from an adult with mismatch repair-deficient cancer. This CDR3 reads CASSRTRLAGGSKNIQYF. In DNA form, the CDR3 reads TGTGCCAGTAGTCGCACCAGGCTAGCGGGAGGATCCAAAAACATTCAGTACTTC.